The 9 T cell receptor beta chains below all came from one sample that was sequenced in a study of identical twins. TCRdb re-derived calls from the 5' RACE reads in MiXCR, one entry per CDR3 protein. Of around 680,000 distinct CDR3 sequences listed, about 9.4% are singletons. The same specimen was also included in a second study, on yellow fever vaccine responses in identical twins.

The specimen was PBMCs. The receptor set was obtained from a woman aged 18-29 years in good health.

This clonotype was seen at least ten times. The V call is TRBV29-1, the J call TRBJ2-7, with D perhaps matching TRBD1 (5 bases). CDR3 length: 14 amino acids. The germline CDR1 and CDR2 sequences are SQVTM and ANQGSEA. V lost 4 bases to trimming and J lost 4 bases, with 17 bases between them. CDR3 DNA sequence: TGCAGCGTTGTGGACACCTCGCGTCTTTACGAGCAGTACTTC. Its protein product is CSVVDTSRLYEQYF.

The CDR3 sequence is CATRLQGDQYF. The CDR3 DNA sequence: TGTGCCACCCGATTACAGGGAGACCAGTACTTC. The J gene is TRBJ2-7, the V gene TRBV2; D may be TRBD1 (6 bases). The germline gives CDR1 SNHLY, CDR2 FYNNEI. The CDR3 loop spans 11 amino acids. V was shortened by 10 bases and J by 10 bases, with 17 bases between the two germline ends.

This clonotype was counted only a few times. The V gene is TRBV28, the J gene TRBJ2-7, with D perhaps TRBD2 (7 bases). The ends were cut back, 5 bases at V and 6 bases at J, with 14 bases in the middle. The length of the CDR3 is 13 residues. Germline assignment: CDR1 MDHEN and CDR2 SYDVKM. The CDR3 loop is CASSLLGGPEQYF. Here the CDR3 DNA reads TGTGCCAGCAGTCTCCTCGGGGGGCCCGAGCAGTACTTC. Variable domain in full (rest from reference TRBV28 and TRBJ2-7): DVKVTQSSRYLVKRTGEKVFLECVQDMDHENMFWYRQDPGLGLRLIYFSYDVKMKEKGDIPEGYSVSREKKERFSLILESASTNQTSMYLCASSLLGGPEQYFGPGTRLTVT.

This clonotype was recorded at least ten times. The chain couples TRBV3-1 to TRBJ2-1, with D uncertain. This CDR3 comprises 13 residues. Trimming cost V 4 bases and J 7 bases, with 11 bases left between them. Germline CDR1 is LGHDT and CDR2 is YNNKEL (reference sequence). The CDR3 sequence is CASSLSRQNEQFF. The CDR3 region has the DNA TGTGCCAGCAGCCTATCGAGGCAGAATGAGCAGTTCTTC.

This clonotype turned up a few times. The V gene is TRBV6-1, the J gene TRBJ2-1; 11 nucleotides line up with TRBD2. V lost 8 bases to trimming and J lost 8 bases; unmatched junction nucleotides: 17. The CDR3 contains 17 residues. Germline loops: CDR1 MNHNS, CDR2 SASEGT. CDR3 protein: CASSIRGLAAVGDEQFF. The CDR3, as DNA: TGTGCCAGCTCGATAAGGGGACTAGCGGCCGTGGGGGATGAGCAGTTCTTC.

The rearrangement uses TRBV4-3 and TRBJ2-3, with D uncertain. The CDR3 is 15 amino acids. V lost 0 bases and J lost 6, with 13 bases in between. Per germline, CDR1 LGHNA and CDR2 YSLEER. Here the CDR3 DNA reads TGCGCCAGCAGCCAAGAGGGTAGATATCGGGATACGCAGTATTTT. Its translation: CASSQEGRYRDTQYF.

This clonotype was recorded a few times. The gene calls are TRBV29-1 and TRBJ1-2; D not resolved. The CDR3 has 11 amino acids. Germline-derived CDR1 and CDR2 are SQVTM and ANQGSEA. Between the trimmed V and J ends, which lost 1 base and 3 bases, there was a span of 3 bases. The chain's CDR3 is CSVEGDYGYTF. DNA for the CDR3: TGCAGCGTTGAAGGGGACTATGGCTACACCTTC.

This clonotype occurred a few times. The CDR3: CASSRIWGQDTGELFF. The CDR3 DNA sequence: TGTGCCAGCAGTAGGATCTGGGGACAGGATACCGGGGAGCTGTTTTTT. The chain has TRBV2 and TRBJ2-2; TRBD1 matches 8 bases. CDR1 and CDR2 (germline): SNHLY, FYNNEI. The CDR3 covers 16 residues. With V trimmed by 5 bases and J by 5 bases, 10 bases remained unmatched.

This sequence joins TRBV24-1 and TRBJ1-1, with D perhaps TRBD1 (5 bases). CDR1 and CDR2 (germline): KGHDR, SFDVKD. V was cut by 0 bases and J by 3 bases, with 10 bases left in between. The CDR3 runs to 15 residues. The CDR3 spells CATSDLARADTEAFF. CDR3 coding DNA: TGTGCCACCAGTGATTTGGCCAGGGCGGACACTGAAGCTTTCTTT.